This T cell receptor beta chain was recovered during a study of control samples from healthy donors and cancer patients. V lost 4 bases, J lost 9 bases, and 10 bases lay in between. From germline, CDR1 is KGHSY and CDR2 FQNENV. This CDR3 contains 12 residues. Only in-frame clones appear in the TCRdb table, and some are missing; sequencing was by immunoSEQ multiplex PCR. This table holds tens of thousands of clones, roughly 90% found once. This chain uses TRBV16 with TRBJ2-1; D remains unclear. The TCR comes from a man aged 35 to 55 with colorectal cancer. Sequencing was done on a sample of PBMCs. CDR3 residues: CASSPRTGEQFF. In DNA, the CDR3 is TGTGCCAGCAGCCCGAGAACGGGTGAGCAGTTCTTC.